A single sample is the source of the 32 T cell receptor beta chains below, sequenced in a study of OX40 agonist ivuxolimab in advanced cancers. Clones were read by immunoSEQ multiplex PCR, and TCRdb kept only the in-frame ones, dropping some. This sample has 25,000 to 40,000 clones, with roughly 89% found just once. Source: CD4+ or CD8+ T cells sorted from blood, taken in a trial of the OX40 agonist ivuxolimab. These receptors all stem from an adult with an advanced solid tumor such as melanoma, head and neck, liver or kidney cancer.

The chain uses TRBV6-5 and TRBJ1-3; a possible D gene is TRBD1 (5 bases). CDR1 MNHEY and CDR2 SVGAGI come from the germline V gene. V dropped 6 bases and J dropped 2 bases, with 11 bases sitting between them. This CDR3 has 14 amino acids. CDR3 residues: CASRGGSAGNTIYF. The CDR3 bases are TGTGCCAGCAGGGGGGGTAGCGCTGGAAACACCATATATTTT.

The chain couples TRBV5-1 to TRBJ1-1, with D uncertain. Germline CDR1 SGHRS, CDR2 YFSETQ. Trimming took off 0 bases at V and 1 base at J, with 7 bases between the two ends. The CDR3 has 14 residues. This chain's CDR3 is CASSLEAENTEAFF. CDR3 sequence (DNA): TGCGCCAGCAGCTTGGAAGCAGAGAACACTGAAGCTTTCTTT. Looking up the rest from reference TRBV5-1 and TRBJ1-1 gives the full variable domain: KAGVTQTPRYLIKTRGQQVTLSCSPISGHRSVSWYQQTPGQGLQFLFEYFSETQRNKGNFPGRFSGRQFSNSRSEMNVSTLELGDSALYLCASSLEAENTEAFFGQGTRLTVV.

A single count supports this clone. J is TRBJ2-5 and V is TRBV11-2; 13 nucleotides align to TRBD2. The trim removed 3 bases at V and 5 bases at J, leaving 6 bases unmatched. Germline values: CDR1 SGHAT, CDR2 FQNNGV. The CDR3 runs to 16 residues. CDR3 amino acids: CASSFTSGGARETQYF. The CDR3 coding sequence is TGTGCCAGCAGCTTTACTAGCGGGGGGGCGAGGGAGACCCAGTACTTC.

V is TRBV7-9 and J is TRBJ2-3, with a tentative D call TRBD2 (6 bases). This CDR3 is built from 13 residues. V was cut by 11 bases and J by 0 bases, with 12 bases left in between. Germline assignment: CDR1 SEHNR and CDR2 FQNEAQ (reference sequence). DNA for the CDR3: TGTGCCGCGGGGCGGGTCAGCACAGATACGCAGTATTTT. As protein: CAAGRVSTDTQYF.

J is TRBJ2-7 and V is TRBV6-1; 10 positions agree with TRBD2. V trimming: 5 bases; J trimming: 7 bases; junction bases outside the gene matches: 11. The CDR3 sequence is 15 residues long. CDR1 is MNHNS and CDR2 is SASEGT in the germline V gene. Here the CDR3 reads CASSPEAGGGREQYF. CDR3 DNA sequence: TGTGCCAGCAGTCCAGAAGCGGGAGGGGGGCGGGAGCAGTACTTC.

This clone was counted ten times or more. V gene TRBV7-9 combines with J gene TRBJ2-5; the D gene is possibly TRBD1 (5 bases). The CDR3 runs to 14 residues. The V end lost 5 bases, the J end lost 2 bases, and 12 bases lay between the germline ends. Germline V gene sequence: CDR1 SEHNR, CDR2 FQNEAQ (reference sequence). The CDR3 DNA is TGTGCCAGCAGCCTCGACAGCACGCAAGAGACCCAGTACTTC. This translates into CASSLDSTQETQYF.

This chain uses TRBV4-1 with TRBJ2-5; TRBD1 or TRBD2 may be the D gene (5 bases each). CDR1 is MGHRA, CDR2 YSYEKL, per germline. The CDR3 totals 14 residues. V was shortened by 4 bases and J by 5 bases, with 14 bases between the two germline ends. CDR3 protein: CASSLGTAAETQYF. In DNA, the CDR3 is TGCGCCAGCAGCCTCGGGACGGCGGCCGAGACCCAGTACTTC.

The chain recombines TRBV15 with TRBJ1-4, with D possibly matching TRBD1 (6 bases). The CDR3 consists of 13 residues. Trimming removed 0 bases at V and 8 bases at J, with 7 bases between. Germline V gene sequence: CDR1 LNHNV, CDR2 YYDKDF (reference sequence). In DNA form, the CDR3 reads TGTGCCACCAGCAGAGACAGGGGCGAAAAACTGTTTTTT. The encoded protein is CATSRDRGEKLFF.

This clone came up once. This rearrangement joins TRBV9 to TRBJ2-5, with 15 bases fitting TRBD2. This CDR3 spans 16 amino acids. Germline loops: CDR1 SGDLS, CDR2 YYNGEE. With 8 bases clipped from V and 3 bases from J, the junction kept 8 bases outside the gene matches. In nucleotides, the CDR3 is TGTGCCAGTGGTACGGGACTAGCGGGGGGCGAAGAGACCCAGTACTTC. Translation gives CASGTGLAGGEETQYF.

This clone is judged medium-sized (0.01 to 0.1%). The CDR3 DNA sequence: TGTGCCAGCTCCGCCGAGCGGAGAGAGACCCAGTACTTC. Amino acid sequence: CASSAERRETQYF. This chain uses TRBV18 with TRBJ2-5; tentative D call: TRBD2 (5 bases). This CDR3 comprises 13 residues. CDR1 and CDR2 from the germline V gene are KGHSH and LQKENI. V dropped 6 bases and J dropped 4 bases, with 12 bases sitting between them.

This clone was recorded only once. The CDR3 protein is CASTPGTGDYNEQFF. The CDR3 DNA follows: TGTGCCAGTACCCCAGGGACAGGGGACTACAATGAGCAGTTCTTC. This chain connects TRBV19 to TRBJ2-1; 10 nucleotides agree with TRBD1. The CDR3 consists of 15 residues. J lost 3 bases, V lost 7 bases, and 6 bases had no gene match. Germline lookup yields CDR1 LNHDA and CDR2 SQIVND (reference sequence).

The V gene is TRBV27, the J gene TRBJ2-1; TRBD1 is a possible D gene (6 bases). Trimming removed 0 bases at V and 2 bases at J, with 11 bases between. The length of the CDR3 is 16 residues. Per the germline V gene, CDR1 is MNHEY and CDR2 is SMNVEV (reference sequence). DNA for the CDR3: TGTGCCAGCAGTTTATCCCCACAGGGTGCCTACAATGAGCAGTTCTTC. It is translated as CASSLSPQGAYNEQFF.

This clone was seen once. The chain is built from TRBV4-1 and TRBJ1-2; no firm D call. Trimming shortened V by 2 bases and J by 7 bases, and 8 bases separated the two germline ends. The CDR3 is 12 amino acids. CDR1 is MGHRA and CDR2 is YSYEKL in the germline V gene. CDR3 DNA: TGCGCCAGCAGCCAATATATGGGTGGCTACACCTTC. Translated, it gives CASSQYMGGYTF.

The chain links TRBV4-2 to TRBJ2-7, with TRBD2 matching 14 bases. Germline V gene lookup returns CDR1 LGHNA and CDR2 YNFKEQ. V lost 7 bases and J lost 1; bases outside the gene matches: 12. There are 18 residues in the CDR3. The CDR3 loop is CASTPGTGLAGVSYEQYF. In DNA form, the CDR3 reads TGTGCCAGCACCCCGGGGACGGGACTAGCGGGAGTTTCCTACGAGCAGTACTTC.

By proportion, this clone is medium-sized. J is TRBJ1-2 and V is TRBV4-1, with no clear D. From germline, CDR1 is MGHRA and CDR2 YSYEKL. V lost 2 bases and J 8 bases, leaving 15 bases between the germline ends. This CDR3 has 14 residues. Written as DNA, the CDR3 is TGCGCCAGCAGCCAACCGGACCCTACCTGGGGCTACACCTTC. It is translated as CASSQPDPTWGYTF.

This clone has only one observation. This chain joins TRBV11-2 and TRBJ1-1; D ambiguous. The length of the CDR3 is 13 residues. Trimming removed 10 bases from V and 4 bases from J, with 16 bases in between. Germline CDR1 reads SGHAT; CDR2 reads FQNNGV. The CDR3 loop is CATTPGWVTEAFF. CDR3 in DNA: TGTGCCACCACCCCGGGATGGGTCACTGAAGCTTTCTTT.

On this clone: One end of the junction does not line up with germline, which may come from a read error. The chain joins TRBV5-8 to TRBJ2-3; D gene ambiguous. The CDR3 length is 15 residues. CDR1 is SGHTS and CDR2 is YDEGEE in the germline V gene. The CDR3 region has the DNA TGTGCCAGCTGCTTGGGATCCACTTCCACAGATACGCAGTATTTT. Protein: CASCLGSTSTDTQYF.

This clone is a singleton in its sample. J is TRBJ2-3 and V is TRBV7-2; D unclear. V was trimmed by 4 bases and J by 2 bases, leaving 4 bases between them. Germline CDR1 and CDR2: SGHTA and FQGNSA. There are 12 residues in the CDR3. CDR3 nucleotides: TGTGCCAGCAGCTGGGTCACAGATACGCAGTATTTT. It is translated as CASSWVTDTQYF. The variable domain in full, completed from reference TRBV7-2 and TRBJ2-3, reads GAGVSQSPSNKVTEKGKDVELRCDPISGHTALYWYRQSLGQGLEFLIYFQGNSAPDKSGLPSDRFSAERTGGSVSTLTIQRTQQEDSAVYLCASSWVTDTQYFGPGTRLTVL.

The rearrangement uses TRBV4-1 and TRBJ2-7, with TRBD1 as a possible D gene (6 bases). Germline CDR1 reads MGHRA; CDR2 reads YSYEKL. The CDR3 runs to 15 residues. V was shortened by 0 bases and J by 3 bases, with 12 bases between the two germline ends. The CDR3 DNA is TGCGCCAGCAGCCAAGATGCTGCCAGGGGCTACGAGCAGTACTTC. This sequence encodes CASSQDAARGYEQYF.

The chain carries TRBV6-1 and TRBJ1-1; possibly TRBD1 for D (5 bases). The V gene's germline CDR1 is MNHNS and CDR2 SASEGT. V was trimmed by 5 bases and J by 8 bases, leaving 9 bases between them. The CDR3 spans 11 residues. CDR3 nucleotide sequence: TGTGCCAGCAGTTACGGGGGGGAAGCTTTCTTT. It is translated as CASSYGGEAFF.

This clone occurred a few times. This chain links TRBV28 with TRBJ1-5; 9 nucleotides match TRBD1. V trimming: 6 bases; J trimming: 6 bases; junction bases outside the gene matches: 9. This CDR3 comprises 15 residues. CDR1 is MDHEN, CDR2 SYDVKM, per germline. The CDR3 loop is CASSRDTGGSQPQHF. DNA of the CDR3: TGTGCCAGCAGCCGCGATACAGGGGGCAGTCAGCCCCAGCATTTT.

This sequence joins TRBV19 and TRBJ1-1; no clear D gene. CDR3 length equals 15 residues. Deletions cut 1 base from V and 0 bases from J, with 9 bases between. In germline, CDR1 is LNHDA, CDR2 SQIVND (reference sequence). The CDR3 coding sequence is TGTGCCAGTAGTATAGCGAAACAACTGAACACTGAAGCTTTCTTT. Encoded protein: CASSIAKQLNTEAFF.

The rearrangement joins TRBV4-3 to TRBJ2-4; 10 nucleotides agree with TRBD2. From germline, CDR1 is LGHNA and CDR2 YSLEER. The CDR3 spans 15 residues. The V and J ends lost 0 bases and 7 bases, in that order; junction bases with no gene match: 3. DNA of the CDR3: TGCGCCAGCAGCCAAGATGGGACTAGCGCTAACATTCAGTACTTC. It encodes CASSQDGTSANIQYF.

This rearrangement joins TRBV28 to TRBJ2-7; 9 bases map to TRBD1. V gave up 2 bases and J gave up 1 base; unmatched junction bases: 3. The CDR3 runs to 15 residues. Germline lookup yields CDR1 MDHEN and CDR2 SYDVKM. This CDR3 is CASSLTGGASYEQYF. The CDR3 DNA reads as TGTGCCAGCAGTTTAACAGGGGGCGCTTCCTACGAGCAGTACTTC.

This clone was seen only a few times. The chain has TRBV28 and TRBJ1-1; perhaps TRBD1 as D (6 bases). The CDR3 has 11 amino acids. The V end lost 6 bases, the J end lost 8 bases, and 10 bases lay between the germline ends. Germline V lookup: CDR1 MDHEN, CDR2 SYDVKM. The CDR3 DNA reads TGTGCCAGCAGCTGGGGGACAGAAGCTTTCTTT. Amino acids: CASSWGTEAFF.

The V gene is TRBV27, the J gene TRBJ1-4; TRBD1 might be the D (6 bases). The CDR3 extends over 14 amino acids. Germline loops: CDR1 MNHEY, CDR2 SMNVEV (reference sequence). Trimming took 1 base from V and 8 from J, leaving 11 bases between them. The DNA of the CDR3 is TGTGCCAGCAGTTTATTTGGGGGCCGGGAAAAACTGTTTTTT. It is translated as CASSLFGGREKLFF.

This clone occurred once. The chain joins TRBV7-9 to TRBJ1-2; D is ambiguous. This CDR3 is built from 13 residues. Germline lookup yields CDR1 SEHNR and CDR2 FQNEAQ (reference sequence). V lost 5 bases and J 3 bases, leaving 10 bases between the germline ends. CDR3 region: CASSPLAYYGYTF. The CDR3, as DNA: TGTGCCAGCAGCCCCCTGGCCTACTATGGCTACACCTTC.

This clone was observed a handful of times. In nucleotides, the CDR3 is TGTGCCAGCAGCTTGAGCCAGACGGACACTGAAGCTTTCTTT. This translates into CASSLSQTDTEAFF. The chain employs TRBV27 and TRBJ1-1; D is ambiguous. The CDR3 covers 14 residues. The germline V gene has CDR1 MNHEY and CDR2 SMNVEV (reference sequence). The V end was cut by 6 bases, the J end by 3 bases, with 14 bases between.

The V and J genes are TRBV27 and TRBJ1-5; D may be TRBD1 (5 bases). CDR3 length: 16 residues. V gave up 0 bases and J gave up 3 bases, with 12 bases separating them. CDR1 is MNHEY and CDR2 is SMNVEV in the germline V gene (reference sequence). The CDR3 is CASSLSYGTANQPQHF. The CDR3 coding sequence is TGTGCCAGCAGTTTATCATACGGGACGGCCAATCAGCCCCAGCATTTT.

This chain links TRBV5-1 with TRBJ2-7; the D call may be TRBD1 or TRBD2 (6 bases each). Germline lookup yields CDR1 SGHRS and CDR2 YFSETQ. The V gene lost 0 bases and the J gene lost 5 bases, with 9 bases spanning the gap. The CDR3 covers 13 residues. CDR3 sequence reads: CASSLEEGDEQYF. The DNA for the CDR3 is TGCGCCAGCAGCTTGGAGGAGGGGGACGAGCAGTACTTC.

This clone has more than one count but fewer than ten. The rearrangement uses TRBV15 and TRBJ1-3, with no clear D. Trimming removed 1 base from V and 0 bases from J, with 4 bases in between. The CDR3 covers 14 residues. CDR1 is LNHNV, CDR2 YYDKDF, per germline (reference sequence). The CDR3 sequence is CATSRGPSGNTIYF. DNA for the CDR3: TGTGCCACCAGCAGAGGTCCCTCTGGAAACACCATATATTTT. Together with reference TRBV15 and TRBJ1-3, the CDR3 gives the full variable domain: DAMVIQNPRYQVTQFGKPVTLSCSQTLNHNVMYWYQQKSSQAPKLLFHYYDKDFNNEADTPDNFQSRRPNTSFCFLDIRSPGLGDTAMYLCATSRGPSGNTIYFGEGSWLTVV.

This sequence joins TRBV29-1 and TRBJ2-1; TRBD1 aligns across 8 bases. Germline values: CDR1 SQVTM, CDR2 ANQGSEA. The CDR3 is 16 residues long. J was trimmed by 3 bases and V by 3 bases; bases with no gene match: 10. CDR3 DNA sequence: TGCAGCGTTGACAGGGGGCAGGTTAGCGGCTACAATGAGCAGTTCTTC. It translates to CSVDRGQVSGYNEQFF.